The rows below give T cell receptor beta chains drawn from one sample of a study of metastatic and nonmetastatic thyroid tumors. TCRdb reanalyzed the PCR reads with MiXCR. There are 35,000 to 50,000 clones in the sample; 4% occur only once, and 8% to 10% lies in the top ten. The material sequenced was blood. The receptor source for this set is a female donor with papillary thyroid cancer or a benign thyroid nodule (not recorded which). Some clones in this sample may be carry-over from other donors' samples. Both conserved end residues are part of each CDR3. Each record gives: V gene, J gene, D gene, clone size, CDR3 DNA, CDR3 protein. A D gene is named only where the DNA matches it firmly. The listing skips clone size in some rows; elsewhere it reads once, few, many or a size class.

V gene: TRBV6-1; J gene: TRBJ2-7; D gene: TRBD2; clone size: many; CDR3 DNA: TGTGCCAGCAGCCACACTAGCGGGAGGAGAGGCGAGCAGTACTTC; CDR3 protein: CASSHTSGRRGEQYF
V gene: TRBV12-3/TRBV12-4; J gene: TRBJ2-3; D gene: TRBD2; clone size: many; CDR3 DNA: TGTGCCATCACACAACCCACTAGCGGGAGTCGAGGAGATACGCAGTATTTT; CDR3 protein: CAITQPTSGSRGDTQYF
V gene: TRBV12-3/TRBV12-4; J gene: TRBJ2-2; D gene: TRBD2; clone size: many; CDR3 DNA: TGTGCCAGCACCGAACTAGCGGGAGCGACGAACACCGGGGAGCTGTTTTTT; CDR3 protein: CASTELAGATNTGELFF
V gene: TRBV20-1; J gene: TRBJ2-1; D gene: TRBD2; clone size: few; CDR3 DNA: TGCAGTGCTCCCCGGACTAGTGGGAGAAGGGGCAATGAGCAGTTCTTC; CDR3 protein: CSAPRTSGRRGNEQFF
V gene: TRBV30; J gene: TRBJ2-1; D gene: TRBD2; clone size: many; CDR3 DNA: TGTGCCTGGGGGATTAAGCGGGGTTACAATGAGCAGTTCTTC; CDR3 protein: CAWGIKRGYNEQFF
V gene: TRBV15; J gene: TRBJ1-5; D gene: NA; clone size: many; CDR3 DNA: TGTGCCACCAGCAGAGATCGGGCCATAAATCAGCCCCAGCATTTT; CDR3 protein: CATSRDRAINQPQHF
V gene: TRBV7-9; J gene: TRBJ2-7; D gene: NA; clone size: many; CDR3 DNA: TGTGCCAGCAGCCCCCCCAGTGGGACGATCTACGAGCAGTACTTC; CDR3 protein: CASSPPSGTIYEQYF
V gene: TRBV5-1; J gene: TRBJ2-3; D gene: NA; clone size: NA; CDR3 DNA: TGCGCCAGCAGCGAGGGGCGCCCTAGCACAGATACGCAGTATTTT; CDR3 protein: CASSEGRPSTDTQYF
V gene: TRBV7-2; J gene: TRBJ1-2; D gene: NA; clone size: many; CDR3 DNA: TGTGCCAGCAGCTTAGCCAGGACGGAAGCTAACTATGGCTACACCTTC; CDR3 protein: CASSLARTEANYGYTF
V gene: TRBV12-3/TRBV12-4; J gene: TRBJ2-2; D gene: NA; clone size: medium-sized; CDR3 DNA: TGTGCCAGCAGCTTAGCGTCGAACACCGGGGAGCTGTTTTTT; CDR3 protein: CASSLASNTGELFF
V gene: TRBV20-1; J gene: TRBJ2-1; D gene: TRBD2; clone size: many; CDR3 DNA: TGCAGTGCTAGCGGGGGACTAGCGGCCCTCGGAGAGCAGTTCTTC; CDR3 protein: CSASGGLAALGEQFF
V gene: TRBV15; J gene: TRBJ2-5; D gene: NA; clone size: few; CDR3 DNA: TGTGCCACCAGCAGACAAACTAGCCAAGAGACCCAGTACTTC; CDR3 protein: CATSRQTSQETQYF
V gene: TRBV29-1; J gene: TRBJ2-7; D gene: TRBD2; clone size: many; CDR3 DNA: TGCAGCGTTGAAGTTGGTGGTCTAGCGGGGGGCGAGCAGTACTTC; CDR3 protein: CSVEVGGLAGGEQYF
V gene: TRBV14; J gene: TRBJ2-3; D gene: TRBD2; clone size: many; CDR3 DNA: TGTGCCAGCAGGGAGCGGGAGGACACAGATACGCAGTATTTT; CDR3 protein: CASREREDTDTQYF
V gene: TRBV20-1; J gene: TRBJ2-3; D gene: NA; clone size: many; CDR3 DNA: TGCAGTGCTAGCCCTACCGGGTTTAGCACAGATACGCAGTATTTT; CDR3 protein: CSASPTGFSTDTQYF
V gene: TRBV27; J gene: TRBJ1-6; D gene: NA; clone size: few; CDR3 DNA: TGTGCCAGCAGTTTAACGGGCGCCGGGAGGTTTTCACCCCTCCACTTT; CDR3 protein: CASSLTGAGRFSPLHF
V gene: TRBV6-1; J gene: TRBJ1-1; D gene: NA; clone size: NA; CDR3 DNA: TGTGCCAGCAGTGCCACAGGGTGGACTGAGGCTTTCTTT; CDR3 protein: CASSATGWTEAFF
V gene: TRBV7-3; J gene: TRBJ2-5; D gene: NA; clone size: many; CDR3 DNA: TGTGCCAGCAGCTTAGCGCAGGGAGAGACCCAGTACTTC; CDR3 protein: CASSLAQGETQYF
V gene: TRBV11-1; J gene: TRBJ1-1; D gene: NA; clone size: few; CDR3 DNA: TGTGCCAGCAGCGCGGGGGGCGGGTGGTCCTACGGCACTGAAGCTTTCTTT; CDR3 protein: CASSAGGGWSYGTEAFF
V gene: TRBV6-1; J gene: TRBJ1-2; D gene: TRBD1; clone size: NA; CDR3 DNA: TGTGCCAGCAGTGAAGGGAGGGACAGGGCTGGCTACACCTTC; CDR3 protein: CASSEGRDRAGYTF
V gene: TRBV20-1; J gene: TRBJ2-1; D gene: TRBD2; clone size: few; CDR3 DNA: TGCAGTGCCGTTCATCCTAGCGGAAACAATGAGCAGTTCTTC; CDR3 protein: CSAVHPSGNNEQFF
V gene: TRBV5-1; J gene: TRBJ2-1; D gene: TRBD1; clone size: few; CDR3 DNA: TGCGCCAGCAGCCTCCGGGACAGGGGGAACAATGAGCAGTTCTTC; CDR3 protein: CASSLRDRGNNEQFF
V gene: TRBV4-1; J gene: TRBJ2-7; D gene: TRBD1; clone size: many; CDR3 DNA: TGCGCCAGCAGCCCGAGGACAGGAGCCTACGAGCAGTACTTC; CDR3 protein: CASSPRTGAYEQYF
V gene: TRBV14; J gene: TRBJ2-1; D gene: NA; clone size: many; CDR3 DNA: TGTGCCAGCAGCCAAGGGTTCGGGAATGAGCAGTTCTTC; CDR3 protein: CASSQGFGNEQFF
V gene: TRBV27; J gene: TRBJ1-1; D gene: TRBD1; clone size: medium-sized; CDR3 DNA: TGTGCCAGCAGTTCTGGGGACAGTCGGACTGAAGCTTTCTTT; CDR3 protein: CASSSGDSRTEAFF
V gene: TRBV6-2/TRBV6-3; J gene: TRBJ1-3; D gene: NA; clone size: medium-sized; CDR3 DNA: TGTGCCAGCAGTTACGTGGGGACTGGAAACACCATATATTTT; CDR3 protein: CASSYVGTGNTIYF
V gene: TRBV20-1; J gene: TRBJ1-2; D gene: TRBD1; clone size: NA; CDR3 DNA: TGCAGTGCTAGTCCCGGACAGGGGTACTATGGCTACACCTTC; CDR3 protein: CSASPGQGYYGYTF